The rows below give T cell receptor beta chains drawn from one sample of a study of pediatric ulcerative colitis. Clones were read by immunoSEQ multiplex PCR, and TCRdb kept only the in-frame ones, dropping some. The profile shows over 30,000 clones, approximately 78% of them singletons. The material sequenced was gut tissue. All receptors come from a boy between 10 and 17 years old with mild ulcerative colitis. CDR3s include the opening cysteine and the closing phenylalanine or tryptophan. A D gene is named only where the DNA matches it firmly. The size field is filled for only some rows; it gives once, few, many or a size class.

cdr3_nt	cdr3_aa	v_call	clone_size	d_call	j_call
TGTGCCAGCAGCTCCCGGGGCCAAGAGACCCAGTACTTC	CASSSRGQETQYF	TRBV5-8	few	.	TRBJ2-5
TGTGCCAGCAGCCAAGATCTACCTAGCGGGAAAGAGACCCAGTACTTC	CASSQDLPSGKETQYF	TRBV4-2	.	TRBD2	TRBJ2-5
TGTGCCAGCTCCCCCCTGGGGACGGCAGGAAATTCACCCCTCCACTTT	CASSPLGTAGNSPLHF	TRBV18	.	.	TRBJ1-6
TGTGCCAGCAGCTCGGACCGACTGTCCTACGAGCAGTACTTC	CASSSDRLSYEQYF	TRBV11-2	.	.	TRBJ2-7
TGTGCCAGCAGTTTATCGCGGACAGGGGCCCTCTACGAGCAGTACTTC	CASSLSRTGALYEQYF	TRBV27	.	TRBD1	TRBJ2-7
TGTGCCAGCAGTGAAGAGTTAAGGGGGAATCAGCCCCAGCATTTT	CASSEELRGNQPQHF	TRBV6-1	.	.	TRBJ1-5
TGCAGCGCCCGGGGAGGGGCCACTGAAGCTTTCTTT	CSARGGATEAFF	TRBV29-1	.	.	TRBJ1-1
TGTGCCAGCAGCGTAGTTAGCTCTGGAAACACCATATATTTT	CASSVVSSGNTIYF	TRBV9	.	.	TRBJ1-3
TGTGCCAGCAGCTTGGTAACCGGCGGGGAGCTGTTTTTT	CASSLVTGGELFF	TRBV5-4	.	.	TRBJ2-2
TGTGCCAGCACTACTAGCCCCGCCGGGGAGCTGTTTTTT	CASTTSPAGELFF	TRBV2	.	.	TRBJ2-2
TGTGCCAGCAGTTTTCGTTGGGACAATTCCGGCTACACCTTC	CASSFRWDNSGYTF	TRBV27	.	.	TRBJ1-2
TGTGCCAGCAGTGACCCCCCTAGGAGCTCCTACGAGCAGTACTTC	CASSDPPRSSYEQYF	TRBV2	.	.	TRBJ2-7
TGCGCCAGCAGCTTGGGCGGGACTAGCGAGCAGTTCTTC	CASSLGGTSEQFF	TRBV5-1	.	TRBD2	TRBJ2-1
TGTGCCACAGAGGTACACGACAGGCCCAGCAAGCCCCAGCATTTT	CATEVHDRPSKPQHF	TRBV21-1	.	.	TRBJ1-5
TGCGCCAGCAGCTTGGATGGTCTTGGTCCCCTCCACTTT	CASSLDGLGPLHF	TRBV5-1	.	.	TRBJ1-6
TGTGCCAGCAGTGAAGGAGCAGGGTGGGAGACCCAGTACTTC	CASSEGAGWETQYF	TRBV6-1	.	.	TRBJ2-5
TGTGCCAGCAGTGAAGCGTACCCGGGACTAGCGCCCAATGAGCAGTTCTTC	CASSEAYPGLAPNEQFF	TRBV6-4	.	TRBD2	TRBJ2-1
TGTGCCAGCAGCGTAGGTCTGGGACAGGGACCAGGCTACACCTTC	CASSVGLGQGPGYTF	TRBV5-5	.	TRBD1	TRBJ1-2
TGTGCCAGCAGCCAAGGTTCCGGGGAGCTGTTTTTT	CASSQGSGELFF	TRBV14	.	.	TRBJ2-2
TGTGCCAGCAGTGAACGACTAGCGGGGTCGGATGAGCAGTTCTTC	CASSERLAGSDEQFF	TRBV2	.	TRBD2	TRBJ2-1
TGTGCCAGCAGTTTTCTAGCGGGGTTCACCGGGGAGCTGTTTTTT	CASSFLAGFTGELFF	TRBV27	.	TRBD2	TRBJ2-2
TGCGCCAGCAGCTTGGGTCCGGGGACCTTCCCCTACAATGAGCAGTTCTTC	CASSLGPGTFPYNEQFF	TRBV5-1	.	.	TRBJ2-1
TGTGCCAGCAGTGACTTTATGGGAAGTGAGCAGTTCTTC	CASSDFMGSEQFF	TRBV2	.	.	TRBJ2-1
TGTGCCTCCTCCTCAGCCACGGGGGACTCACCCCTCCACTTT	CASSSATGDSPLHF	TRBV30	few	.	TRBJ1-6
TGTGCCAGCAGCTTAGAGGCTCTCGGACGGAACACAGATACGCAGTATTTT	CASSLEALGRNTDTQYF	TRBV7-9	.	.	TRBJ2-3
TGTGCCAGCAGCCAAGCCGGGCGGGGGGGCCGGTCCGGGGAGCTGTTTTTT	CASSQAGRGGRSGELFF	TRBV5-4	.	TRBD2	TRBJ2-2
TGTGCCAGCAGCTTACCGGGACAGGGGAATCAGCCCCAGCATTTT	CASSLPGQGNQPQHF	TRBV5-8	once	TRBD1	TRBJ1-5
TGTGCCAGCTCACCAGAAGTCTCAGAGACCCAGTACTTC	CASSPEVSETQYF	TRBV18	.	.	TRBJ2-5
TGCGCCAGCAGCTTATTTCTGGTGGAGACCCAGTACTTC	CASSLFLVETQYF	TRBV5-1	.	.	TRBJ2-5
TGTGCCAGCTCACCAGGGTTCGGGGGATCCTACAATGAGCAGTTCTTC	CASSPGFGGSYNEQFF	TRBV18	.	.	TRBJ2-1
TGTGCCAGCAGCTTAAAACTCTCCAATGAGCAGTTCTTC	CASSLKLSNEQFF	TRBV11-2	.	.	TRBJ2-1
TGTGCCAGCAGTGAAGAGTTTGGGTCTCAGTACTTC	CASSEEFGSQYF	TRBV6-1	.	.	TRBJ2-5
TGTGCCAGCAGCTTAGTACAGGGGGCGCAGCCCCAGCATTTT	CASSLVQGAQPQHF	TRBV7-2	few	TRBD1	TRBJ1-5
TGCGCCAGCAGCTACTACCCGTGGCGGGGTCCCAATGAGCAGTTCTTC	CASSYYPWRGPNEQFF	TRBV5-1	.	.	TRBJ2-1
TGTGCCAGCAGCTTCGAGGGGAACACTGAAGCTTTCTTT	CASSFEGNTEAFF	TRBV7-9	.	.	TRBJ1-1
TGTGCCAGCAGCGTTCGTGGGGATGGGGCCAACGTCCTGACTTTC	CASSVRGDGANVLTF	TRBV9	once	.	TRBJ2-6
TGTGCCAGCAGCGTTGGGGGGGGCACAGATACGCAGTATTTT	CASSVGGGTDTQYF	TRBV5-8	once	TRBD2	TRBJ2-3
TGCGCCAGCAGTGAGTCTCGGAGGGGAGGCTACACCTTC	CASSESRRGGYTF	TRBV10-1	.	.	TRBJ1-2
TGTGCCAGCAGCTTATGGCTAGCGGGGGGTAGCACAGATACGCAGTATTTT	CASSLWLAGGSTDTQYF	TRBV7-8	.	TRBD2	TRBJ2-3
TGTGCCAGCAGTTACCCCGGGACAGGGGGAGGTATGGAAGCTTTCTTT	CASSYPGTGGGMEAFF	TRBV6-6	.	TRBD1	TRBJ1-1
TGTGCCAGCAGCCTCGGGACTAGCGGGTACAATGAGCAGTTCTTC	CASSLGTSGYNEQFF	TRBV11-2	.	TRBD2	TRBJ2-1
TGTGCCTGGACTAAAGCGGGGGGTGGAACAGATACGCAGTATTTT	CAWTKAGGGTDTQYF	TRBV30	.	TRBD2	TRBJ2-3
TGTGCCAGCAGCTTGGGGGTAAACTATGGCTACACCTTC	CASSLGVNYGYTF	TRBV5-8	.	.	TRBJ1-2
TGCGCCAGCAGCTTGGCCGGAAGTGACAGGGGGCCTTTTGAGCTGAACACTGAAGCTTTCTTT	CASSLAGSDRGPFELNTEAFF	TRBV5-1	few	TRBD1	TRBJ1-1
TGTGCCAGCAGTGACCTGACAGGGGAAGCTTTCTTT	CASSDLTGEAFF	TRBV6-1	.	TRBD1	TRBJ1-1
TGCGCCAGCAGCTCGACAGGGGGGGACACCGGGGAGCTGTTTTTT	CASSSTGGDTGELFF	TRBV5-1	.	TRBD1	TRBJ2-2
TGTGCCAGCTCCCCGGGGGCTCTCTATGGCTACACCTTC	CASSPGALYGYTF	TRBV14	.	.	TRBJ1-2
TGTGCCTGGAGAGGATTGGGACAGACGAACGAGCAGTACTTC	CAWRGLGQTNEQYF	TRBV30	.	TRBD1	TRBJ2-7